This T cell receptor beta chain was recorded in a study of cytomegalovirus exposure and HLA in healthy donors. Unmatched junction bases numbered 7, after V lost 3 bases and J lost 5 bases. The CDR3 is 16 amino acids. The germline CDR1 and CDR2 sequences are MDHEN and SYDVKM. This clone was seen a few times. Its antigen is undetermined. General study results and limits: According to a later analysis, most TCR beta chains associated with CMV appeared HLA-restricted.

The PCR ran on 60 Vbeta and 13 Jbeta primers. The method was immunoSEQ multiplex PCR; TCRdb's version includes in-frame clones alone and lacks a portion of them. The sample holds 100,000 to 120,000 clones, approximately 14% seen once. The V call is TRBV28, the J call TRBJ2-3; the match to TRBD2 covers 11 bases. Input material: PBMCs. This clonotype was obtained from a female donor in good health and CMV-seronegative. The CDR3 DNA sequence: TGTGCCAGCAGTTTCCTAGCGGGAGGTGGGGGAGATACGCAGTATTTT. Its protein product is CASSFLAGGGGDTQYF.